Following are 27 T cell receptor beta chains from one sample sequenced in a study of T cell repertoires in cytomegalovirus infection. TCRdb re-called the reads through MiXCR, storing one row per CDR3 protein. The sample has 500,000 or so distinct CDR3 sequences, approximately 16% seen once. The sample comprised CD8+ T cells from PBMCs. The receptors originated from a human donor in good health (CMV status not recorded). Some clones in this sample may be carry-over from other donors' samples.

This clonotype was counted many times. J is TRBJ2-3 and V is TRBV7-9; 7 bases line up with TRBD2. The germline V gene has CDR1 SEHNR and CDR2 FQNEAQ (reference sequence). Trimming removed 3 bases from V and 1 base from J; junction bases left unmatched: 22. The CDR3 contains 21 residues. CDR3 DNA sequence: TGTGCCAGCAGCTTGGTAGTGCGGCTAGCGGACGCCCGCCGCGGCACAGATACGCAGTATTTT. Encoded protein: CASSLVVRLADARRGTDTQYF.

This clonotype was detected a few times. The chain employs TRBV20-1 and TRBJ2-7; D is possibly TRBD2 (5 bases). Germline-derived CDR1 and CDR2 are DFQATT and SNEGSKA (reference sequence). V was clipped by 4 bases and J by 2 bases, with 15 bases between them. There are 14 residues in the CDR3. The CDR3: CSAIVLAATYEQYF. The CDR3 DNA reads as TGCAGTGCTATAGTCCTAGCAGCCACCTACGAGCAGTACTTC.

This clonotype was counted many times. In DNA form, the CDR3 reads TGTGCCACCAGGGGGGGGAGCTCCTACAATGAGCAGTTCTTC. This encodes CATRGGSSYNEQFF. The rearrangement uses TRBV12-3 or TRBV12-4 and TRBJ2-1, with D tentatively TRBD1 or TRBD2 (7 bases each). V was clipped by 10 bases and J by 0 bases, with 13 bases between them. The CDR3 has 14 residues.

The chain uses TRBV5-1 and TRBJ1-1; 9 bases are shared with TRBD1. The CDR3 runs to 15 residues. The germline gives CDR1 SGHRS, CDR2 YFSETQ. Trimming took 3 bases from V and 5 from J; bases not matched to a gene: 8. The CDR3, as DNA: TGCGCCAGCAGCTCGAACAGGGGGCTGAGGACTGAAGCTTTCTTT. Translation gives CASSSNRGLRTEAFF. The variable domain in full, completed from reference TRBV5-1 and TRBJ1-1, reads KAGVTQTPRYLIKTRGQQVTLSCSPISGHRSVSWYQQTPGQGLQFLFEYFSETQRNKGNFPGRFSGRQFSNSRSEMNVSTLELGDSALYLCASSSNRGLRTEAFFGQGTRLTVV.

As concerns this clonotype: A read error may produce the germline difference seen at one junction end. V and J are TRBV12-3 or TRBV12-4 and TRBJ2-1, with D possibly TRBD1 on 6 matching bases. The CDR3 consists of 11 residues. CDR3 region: CASTLGGPGIF. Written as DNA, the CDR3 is TGTGCCAGCACCCTTGGGGGCCCCGGGATCTTC.

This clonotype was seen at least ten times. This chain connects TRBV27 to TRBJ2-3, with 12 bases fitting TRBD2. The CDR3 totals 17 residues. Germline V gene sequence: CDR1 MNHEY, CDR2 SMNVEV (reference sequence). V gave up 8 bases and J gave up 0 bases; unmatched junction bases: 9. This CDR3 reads CASFGLAGPSSTDTQYF. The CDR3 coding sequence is TGTGCCAGCTTCGGACTAGCGGGACCCAGCAGCACAGATACGCAGTATTTT.

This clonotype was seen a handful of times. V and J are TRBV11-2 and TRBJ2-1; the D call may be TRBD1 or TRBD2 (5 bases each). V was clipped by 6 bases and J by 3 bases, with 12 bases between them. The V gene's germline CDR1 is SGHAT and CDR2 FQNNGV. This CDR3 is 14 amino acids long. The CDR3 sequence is CASRYGAFYNEQFF. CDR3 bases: TGTGCCAGCAGATACGGGGCTTTCTACAATGAGCAGTTCTTC.

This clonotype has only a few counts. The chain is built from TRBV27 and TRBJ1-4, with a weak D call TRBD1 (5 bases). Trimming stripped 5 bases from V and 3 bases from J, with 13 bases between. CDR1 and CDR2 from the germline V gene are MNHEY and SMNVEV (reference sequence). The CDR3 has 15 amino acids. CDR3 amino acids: CASSSPRGPNEKLFF. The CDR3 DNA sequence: TGTGCCAGCAGTAGCCCAAGGGGACCTAATGAAAAACTGTTTTTT.

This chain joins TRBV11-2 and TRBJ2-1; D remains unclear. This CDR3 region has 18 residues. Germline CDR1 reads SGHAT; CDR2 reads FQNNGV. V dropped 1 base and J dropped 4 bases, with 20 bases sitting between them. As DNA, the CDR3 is TGTGCCAGCAGCTTAGCCCCCTGGCAGGTCAAGGGATACAATGAGCAGTTCTTC. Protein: CASSLAPWQVKGYNEQFF.

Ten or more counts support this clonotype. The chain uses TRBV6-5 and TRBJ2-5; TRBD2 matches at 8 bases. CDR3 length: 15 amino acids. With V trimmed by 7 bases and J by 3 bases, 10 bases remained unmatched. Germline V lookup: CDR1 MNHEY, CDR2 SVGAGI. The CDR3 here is CASTPYSGAEETQYF. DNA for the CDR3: TGTGCCAGCACCCCATATAGCGGGGCAGAAGAGACCCAGTACTTC.

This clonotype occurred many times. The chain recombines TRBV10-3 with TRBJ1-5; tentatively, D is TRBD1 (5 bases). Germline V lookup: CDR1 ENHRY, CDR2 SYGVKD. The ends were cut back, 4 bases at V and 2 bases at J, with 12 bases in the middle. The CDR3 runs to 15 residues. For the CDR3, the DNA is TGTGCCATCAGTGCCCACGGGGGAGGCAATCAGCCCCAGCATTTT. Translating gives CAISAHGGGNQPQHF.

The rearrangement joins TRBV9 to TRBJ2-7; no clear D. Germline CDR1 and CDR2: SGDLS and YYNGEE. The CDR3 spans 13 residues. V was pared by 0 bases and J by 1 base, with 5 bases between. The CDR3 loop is CASSVATSYEQYF. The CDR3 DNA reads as TGTGCCAGCAGCGTAGCTACGTCCTACGAGCAGTACTTC.

CDR3 sequence (DNA): TGTGCCAGCAGCACCAGGGGGCCCGGGGAGCTGTTTTTT. This encodes CASSTRGPGELFF. V and J are TRBV5-4 and TRBJ2-2; 8 bases fit TRBD1. This CDR3 comprises 13 residues. V lost 4 bases, J lost 6 bases, and 2 bases stayed unmatched. CDR1 and CDR2 (germline): SGHNT, YYREEE (reference sequence).

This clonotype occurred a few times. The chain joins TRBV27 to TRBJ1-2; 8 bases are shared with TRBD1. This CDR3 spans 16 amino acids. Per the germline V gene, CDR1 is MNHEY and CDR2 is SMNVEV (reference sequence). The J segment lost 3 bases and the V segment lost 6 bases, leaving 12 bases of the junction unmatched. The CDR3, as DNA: TGTGCCAGCAGCGCGTCGACAGGGGAAAAGGACTATGGCTACACCTTC. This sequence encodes CASSASTGEKDYGYTF.

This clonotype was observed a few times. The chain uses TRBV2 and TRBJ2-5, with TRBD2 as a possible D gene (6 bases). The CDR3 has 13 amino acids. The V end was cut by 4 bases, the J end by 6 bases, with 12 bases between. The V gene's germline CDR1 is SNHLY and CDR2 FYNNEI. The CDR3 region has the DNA TGTGCCAGCAGTGGCCGGGGCGGGAAGACCCAGTACTTC. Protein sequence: CASSGRGGKTQYF.

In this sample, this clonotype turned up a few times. The CDR3 reads CASSSSGQGALNQPQHF. The CDR3 DNA sequence: TGTGCCAGCAGCTCCTCGGGGCAGGGGGCTCTCAATCAGCCCCAGCATTTT. The chain recombines TRBV7-9 with TRBJ1-5, with TRBD1 identical over 8 bases. CDR3 length equals 17 residues. V shed 4 bases and J 3 bases; nucleotides not matched to a gene: 11. CDR1 SEHNR and CDR2 FQNEAQ come from the germline V gene (reference sequence).

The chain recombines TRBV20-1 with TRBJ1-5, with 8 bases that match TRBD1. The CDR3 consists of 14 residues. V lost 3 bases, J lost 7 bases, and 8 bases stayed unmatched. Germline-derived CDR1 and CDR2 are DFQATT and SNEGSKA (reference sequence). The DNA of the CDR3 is TGCAGTGCTAGTCGGACAGGGTCGGAACAGCCCCAGCATTTT. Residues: CSASRTGSEQPQHF.

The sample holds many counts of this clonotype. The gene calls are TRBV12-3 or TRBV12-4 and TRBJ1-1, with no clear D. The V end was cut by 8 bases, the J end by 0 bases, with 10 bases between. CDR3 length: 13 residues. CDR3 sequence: CASVETLNTEAFF. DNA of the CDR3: TGTGCCAGCGTTGAGACTCTGAACACTGAAGCTTTCTTT.

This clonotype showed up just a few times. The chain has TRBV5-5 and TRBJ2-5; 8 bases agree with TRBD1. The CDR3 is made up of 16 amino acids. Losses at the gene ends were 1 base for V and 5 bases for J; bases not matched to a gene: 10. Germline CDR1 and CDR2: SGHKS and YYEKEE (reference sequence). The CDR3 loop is CASSLLRDRFWETQYF. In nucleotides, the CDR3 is TGTGCCAGCAGCTTGTTAAGGGACAGGTTTTGGGAGACCCAGTACTTC.

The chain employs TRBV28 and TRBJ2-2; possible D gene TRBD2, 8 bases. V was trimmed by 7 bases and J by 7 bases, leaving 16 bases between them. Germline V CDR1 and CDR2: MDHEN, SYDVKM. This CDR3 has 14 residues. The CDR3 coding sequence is TGTGCCAGCACCTCGGGAGGGGGCATCGGGGAGCTGTTTTTT. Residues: CASTSGGGIGELFF.

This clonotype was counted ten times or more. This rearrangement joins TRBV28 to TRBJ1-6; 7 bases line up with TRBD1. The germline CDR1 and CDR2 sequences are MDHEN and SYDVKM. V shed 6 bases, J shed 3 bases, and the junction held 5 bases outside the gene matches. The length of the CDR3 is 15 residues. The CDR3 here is CASRPGQDYNSPLHF. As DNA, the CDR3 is TGTGCCAGCAGACCCGGACAGGACTATAATTCACCCCTCCACTTT.

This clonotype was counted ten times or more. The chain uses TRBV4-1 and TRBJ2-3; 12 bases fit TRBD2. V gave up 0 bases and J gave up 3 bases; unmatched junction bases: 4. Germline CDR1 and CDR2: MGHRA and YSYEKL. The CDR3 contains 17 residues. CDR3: CASSQETSGGRTDTQYF. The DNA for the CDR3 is TGCGCCAGCAGCCAAGAGACTAGCGGGGGACGAACAGATACGCAGTATTTT.

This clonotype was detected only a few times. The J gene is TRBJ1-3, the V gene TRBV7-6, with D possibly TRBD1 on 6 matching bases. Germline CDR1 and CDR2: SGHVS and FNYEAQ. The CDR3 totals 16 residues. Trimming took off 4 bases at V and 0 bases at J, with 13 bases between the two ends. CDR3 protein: CASSWRGFPSGNTIYF. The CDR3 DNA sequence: TGTGCCAGCAGCTGGAGGGGGTTCCCCTCTGGAAACACCATATATTTT.

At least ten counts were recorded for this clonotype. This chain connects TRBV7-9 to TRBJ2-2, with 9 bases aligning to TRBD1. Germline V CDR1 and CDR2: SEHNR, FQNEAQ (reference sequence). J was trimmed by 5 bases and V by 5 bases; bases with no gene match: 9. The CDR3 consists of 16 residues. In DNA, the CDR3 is TGTGCCAGCAGCCTCCGGACAGGGGTAGAGACCGGGGAGCTGTTTTTT. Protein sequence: CASSLRTGVETGELFF. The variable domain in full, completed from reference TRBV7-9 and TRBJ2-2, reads DTGVSQNPRHKITKRGQNVTFRCDPISEHNRLYWYRQTLGQGPEFLTYFQNEAQLEKSRLLSDRFSAERPKGSFSTLEIQRTEQGDSAMYLCASSLRTGVETGELFFGEGSRLTVL.

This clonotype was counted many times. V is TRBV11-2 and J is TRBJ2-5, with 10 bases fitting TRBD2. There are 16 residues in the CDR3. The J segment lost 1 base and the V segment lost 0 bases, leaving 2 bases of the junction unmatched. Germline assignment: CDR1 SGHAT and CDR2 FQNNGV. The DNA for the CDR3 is TGTGCCAGCAGCTTAGAACTAGCGGGAAGCCAAGAGACCCAGTACTTC. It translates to CASSLELAGSQETQYF.

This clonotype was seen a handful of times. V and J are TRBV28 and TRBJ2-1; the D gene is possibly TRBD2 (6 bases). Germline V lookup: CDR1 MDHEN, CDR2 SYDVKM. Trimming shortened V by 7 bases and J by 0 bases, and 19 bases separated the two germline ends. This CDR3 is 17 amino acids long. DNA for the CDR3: TGTGCCAGCAAGGGACTCGCCCTTCCTAGCTCCTACAATGAGCAGTTCTTC. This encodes CASKGLALPSSYNEQFF.

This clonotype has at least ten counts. The CDR3 region has the DNA TGTGCCAGCAGCTTTGGCGGGGGGGCGTTGGCAGATACGCAGTATTTT. The encoded protein is CASSFGGGALADTQYF. V is TRBV11-3 and J is TRBJ2-3; 9 nucleotides agree with TRBD2. CDR3 length: 16 residues. The V segment lost 3 bases and the J segment 4 bases; nucleotides outside the gene matches: 8. CDR1 and CDR2 from the germline V gene are SGHNT and YENEEA.